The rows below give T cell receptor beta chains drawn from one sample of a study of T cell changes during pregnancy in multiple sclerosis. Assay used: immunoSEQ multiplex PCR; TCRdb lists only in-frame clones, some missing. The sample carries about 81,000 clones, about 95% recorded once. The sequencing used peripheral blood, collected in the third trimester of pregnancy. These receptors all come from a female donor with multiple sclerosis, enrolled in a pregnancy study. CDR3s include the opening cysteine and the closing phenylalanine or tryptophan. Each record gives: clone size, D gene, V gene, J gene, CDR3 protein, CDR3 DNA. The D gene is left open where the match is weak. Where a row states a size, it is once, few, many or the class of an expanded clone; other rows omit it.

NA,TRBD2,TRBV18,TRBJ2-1,CASSGLAGNNEQFF,TGTGCCAGCTCCGGACTAGCGGGGAACAATGAGCAGTTCTTC
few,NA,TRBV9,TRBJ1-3,CASSSREVLSGNTIYF,TGTGCCAGCAGCTCCCGGGAGGTGCTCTCTGGAAACACCATATATTTT
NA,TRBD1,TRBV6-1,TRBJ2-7,CASSRTGSYEQYF,TGTGCCAGCAGCCGGACAGGGAGTTACGAGCAGTACTTC
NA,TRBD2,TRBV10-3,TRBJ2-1,CAISEVSGGAEEQFF,TGTGCCATCAGTGAGGTTAGCGGGGGGGCGGAGGAGCAGTTCTTC
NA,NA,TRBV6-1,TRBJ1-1,CASSGEGGAGTEAFF,TGTGCCAGCAGTGGGGAGGGGGGGGCGGGCACTGAAGCTTTCTTT
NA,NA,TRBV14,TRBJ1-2,CASSTTGGLTGGYTF,TGTGCCAGCAGCACAACCGGGGGGTTAACGGGAGGCTACACCTTC
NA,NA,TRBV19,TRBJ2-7,CASSTTSSLYEQYF,TGTGCCAGTAGTACGACTAGTTCCCTCTACGAGCAGTACTTC
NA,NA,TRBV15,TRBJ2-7,CATSRKGLPSPDEQYF,TGTGCCACCAGCAGAAAAGGACTGCCCAGCCCCGACGAGCAGTACTTC
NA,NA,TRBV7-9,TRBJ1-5,CASSAENQPQHF,TGTGCCAGCAGCGCGGAGAATCAGCCCCAGCATTTT
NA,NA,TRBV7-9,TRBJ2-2,CASSLAQWNTGELFF,TGTGCCAGCAGCTTAGCACAGTGGAACACCGGGGAGCTGTTTTTT
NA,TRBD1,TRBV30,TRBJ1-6,CAWRGGWVAGNSPLHF,TGTGCCTGGAGAGGGGGCTGGGTAGCGGGAAATTCACCCCTCCACTTT
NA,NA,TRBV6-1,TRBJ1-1,CASRALDSLNTEAFF,TGTGCCAGCAGGGCCCTGGACAGTTTAAACACTGAAGCTTTCTTT
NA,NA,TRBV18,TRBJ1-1,CASSPADVEAFF,TGTGCCAGCTCACCGGCGGATGTGGAAGCTTTCTTT
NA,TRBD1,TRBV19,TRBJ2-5,CASSEGTGRRETQYF,TGTGCCAGTAGTGAAGGGACAGGGAGACGAGAGACCCAGTACTTC
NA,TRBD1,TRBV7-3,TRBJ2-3,CASSSTGVLADTQYF,TGTGCCAGCAGCTCCACAGGGGTTCTGGCAGATACGCAGTATTTT
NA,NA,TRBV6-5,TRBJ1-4,CASGIRGREKLFF,TGTGCCAGCGGTATACGGGGTAGGGAAAAACTGTTTTTT
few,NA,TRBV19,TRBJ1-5,CASSIVRVSNQPQHF,TGTGCCAGTAGTATAGTGCGGGTCAGCAATCAGCCCCAGCATTTT
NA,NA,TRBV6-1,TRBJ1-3,CASFSVDTIYF,TGTGCCAGCTTCTCAGTGGACACCATATATTTT
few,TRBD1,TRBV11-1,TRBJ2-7,CASSPGQGYYEQYF,TGTGCCAGCAGCCCGGGACAGGGATACTACGAGCAGTACTTC